What follows are 4 T cell receptor beta chains derived from one specimen sequenced in a study of T cell responses to AZD1222 COVID-19 vaccine. Measured with immunoSEQ multiplex PCR; TCRdb has only the in-frame clones, and not every one. The sample consists of about 170,000 clones, around 90% of them appearing once. Sample: peripheral blood, taken on day 0 of AZD1222 vaccination. These receptors originate from an adult in good health.

This chain connects TRBV10-3 to TRBJ2-7; unclear D gene. This CDR3 has 11 residues. Germline V gene lookup returns CDR1 ENHRY and CDR2 SYGVKD. Trimming took off 6 bases at V and 3 bases at J, with 6 bases between the two ends. CDR3 sequence reads: CAISQNYEQYF. Here the CDR3 DNA reads TGTGCCATCAGCCAAAACTACGAGCAGTACTTC.

This rearrangement joins TRBV5-6 to TRBJ1-4, with 7 bases fitting TRBD1. Germline CDR1 and CDR2: SGHDT and YYEEEE. Trimming removed 4 bases from V and 7 bases from J; junction bases left unmatched: 10. This CDR3 is built from 15 residues. This chain's CDR3 is CASSPFTGESEKLFF. In nucleotides, the CDR3 is TGTGCCAGCAGCCCGTTTACAGGGGAGAGTGAAAAACTGTTTTTT.

The chain links TRBV18 to TRBJ1-5; 8 bases align to TRBD1. V shed 3 bases, J shed 7 bases, and the junction held 8 bases outside the gene matches. CDR3 size: 15 residues. The germline V gene encodes CDR1 KGHSH and CDR2 LQKENI. The DNA for the CDR3 is TGTGCCAGCTCACCGCAGGGGGCGATAGGACAGCCCCAGCATTTT. Its protein product is CASSPQGAIGQPQHF.

The table lists this clone with a count of one. This chain uses TRBV5-1 with TRBJ2-5; the match to TRBD2 covers 10 bases. J gave up 1 base and V 0 bases, and 9 bases lay outside the gene matches. The CDR3 sequence is 18 residues long. Germline V gene data show CDR1 as SGHRS and CDR2 as YFSETQ. The CDR3 loop is CASSLGRISSGSQETQYF. CDR3 nucleotides: TGCGCCAGCAGCTTGGGACGGATTTCTAGCGGGAGCCAAGAGACCCAGTACTTC.